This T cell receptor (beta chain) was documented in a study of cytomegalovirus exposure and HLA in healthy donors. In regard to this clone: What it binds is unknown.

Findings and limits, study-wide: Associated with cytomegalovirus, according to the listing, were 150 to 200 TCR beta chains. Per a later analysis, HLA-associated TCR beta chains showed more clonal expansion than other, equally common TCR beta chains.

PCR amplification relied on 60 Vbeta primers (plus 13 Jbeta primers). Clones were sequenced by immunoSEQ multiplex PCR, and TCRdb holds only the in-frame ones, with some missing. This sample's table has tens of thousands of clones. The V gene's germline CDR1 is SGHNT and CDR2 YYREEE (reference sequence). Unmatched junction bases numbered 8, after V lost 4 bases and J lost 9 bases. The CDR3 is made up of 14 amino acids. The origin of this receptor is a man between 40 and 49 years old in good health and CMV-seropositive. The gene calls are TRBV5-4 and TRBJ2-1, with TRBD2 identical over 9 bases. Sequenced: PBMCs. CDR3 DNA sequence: TGTGCCAGCAGCCCGGCAGGGACTAGCCTTGAGCAGTTCTTC. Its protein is CASSPAGTSLEQFF.